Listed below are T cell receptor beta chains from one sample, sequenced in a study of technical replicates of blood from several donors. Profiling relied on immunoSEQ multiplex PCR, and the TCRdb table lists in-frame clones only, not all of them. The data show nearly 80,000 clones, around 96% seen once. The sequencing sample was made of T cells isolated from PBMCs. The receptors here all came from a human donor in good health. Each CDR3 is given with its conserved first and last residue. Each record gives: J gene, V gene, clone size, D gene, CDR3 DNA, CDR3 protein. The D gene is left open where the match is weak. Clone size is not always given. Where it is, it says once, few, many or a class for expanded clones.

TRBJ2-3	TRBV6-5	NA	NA	TGTGCCAGCACACAGCTTCCAGATACGCAGTATTTT	CASTQLPDTQYF
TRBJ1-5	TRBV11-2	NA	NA	TGTGCCAGCAGCTTAGCGGGGATAGGCAATCAGCCCCAGCATTTT	CASSLAGIGNQPQHF
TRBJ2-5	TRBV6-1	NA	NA	TGTGCCAGCAGTGAAATGGGGTCAGGGCGACAGGAGACCCAGTACTTC	CASSEMGSGRQETQYF
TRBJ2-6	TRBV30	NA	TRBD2	TGTGCCTGGAGCCGGGACTACGCTGTATCTGGGGCCAACGTCCTGACTTTC	CAWSRDYAVSGANVLTF
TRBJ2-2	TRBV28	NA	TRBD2	TGTGCCAGCAGTGCTGAGCGGGAGGGCCCCGGGGAGCTGTTTTTT	CASSAEREGPGELFF
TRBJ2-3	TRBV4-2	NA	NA	TGTGCCAGCAGCCAAGATGCGACCCACGAGGCAGATACGCAGTATTTT	CASSQDATHEADTQYF
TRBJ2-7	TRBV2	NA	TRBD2	TGTGCCAGCAGTGAAGCATGGACTAGCGGCTCCTACGAGCAGTACTTC	CASSEAWTSGSYEQYF
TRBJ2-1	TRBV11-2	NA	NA	TGTGCCAGCAGCTTAGACAGCTACAATGAGCAGTTCTTC	CASSLDSYNEQFF
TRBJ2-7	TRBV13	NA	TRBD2	TGTGCCAGCGGACTAGCGGATTCCTACGAGCAGTACTTC	CASGLADSYEQYF
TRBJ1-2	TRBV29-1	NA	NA	TGCAGCGTTGCCATCAACTATGGCTACACCTTC	CSVAINYGYTF
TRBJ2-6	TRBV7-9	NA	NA	TGTGCCAGCAGCTTGGGGGGATCTGGGGCCAACGTCCTGACTTTC	CASSLGGSGANVLTF
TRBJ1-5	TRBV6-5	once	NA	TGTGCCAGCAGTTACTCAGGGGCTTTGGATCAGCCCCAGCATTTT	CASSYSGALDQPQHF
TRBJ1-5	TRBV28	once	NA	TGTGCCAGCCAGGGACATTCGTATAGCAATCAGCCCCAGCATTTT	CASQGHSYSNQPQHF
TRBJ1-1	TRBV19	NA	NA	TGTGCCAGTAGTCTTTACCCCGGGGGGAACACTGAAGCTTTCTTT	CASSLYPGGNTEAFF